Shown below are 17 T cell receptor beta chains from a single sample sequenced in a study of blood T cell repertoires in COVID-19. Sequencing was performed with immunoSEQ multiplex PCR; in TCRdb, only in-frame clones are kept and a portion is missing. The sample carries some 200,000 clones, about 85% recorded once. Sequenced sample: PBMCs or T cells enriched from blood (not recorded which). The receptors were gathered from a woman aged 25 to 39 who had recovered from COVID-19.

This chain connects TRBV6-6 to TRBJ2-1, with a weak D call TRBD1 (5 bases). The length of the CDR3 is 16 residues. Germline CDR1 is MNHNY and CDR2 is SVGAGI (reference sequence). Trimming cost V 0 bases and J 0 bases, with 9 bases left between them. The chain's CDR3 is CASSYSRQSSYNEQFF. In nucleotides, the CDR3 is TGTGCCAGCAGTTACTCTCGACAGTCCTCCTACAATGAGCAGTTCTTC.

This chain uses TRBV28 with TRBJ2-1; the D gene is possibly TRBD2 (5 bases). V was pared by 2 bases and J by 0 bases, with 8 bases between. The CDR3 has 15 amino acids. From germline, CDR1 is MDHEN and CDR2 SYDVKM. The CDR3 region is CASSLGSDSYNEQFF. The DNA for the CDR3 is TGTGCCAGCAGTTTAGGGAGCGACTCCTACAATGAGCAGTTCTTC.

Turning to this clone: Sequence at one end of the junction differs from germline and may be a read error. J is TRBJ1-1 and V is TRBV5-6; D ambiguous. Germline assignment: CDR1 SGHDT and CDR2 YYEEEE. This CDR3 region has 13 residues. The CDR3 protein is CFTQEAPNTEAFF. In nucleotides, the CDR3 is TGCTTCACGCAAGAAGCTCCGAACACTGAAGCTTTCTTT.

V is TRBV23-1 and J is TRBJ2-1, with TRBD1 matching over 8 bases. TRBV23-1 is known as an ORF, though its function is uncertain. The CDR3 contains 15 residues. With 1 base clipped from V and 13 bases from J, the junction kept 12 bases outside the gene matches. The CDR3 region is CASSQFVRTGKPQFF. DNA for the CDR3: TGCGCCAGCAGTCAATTCGTGAGGACAGGGAAGCCCCAGTTCTTC.

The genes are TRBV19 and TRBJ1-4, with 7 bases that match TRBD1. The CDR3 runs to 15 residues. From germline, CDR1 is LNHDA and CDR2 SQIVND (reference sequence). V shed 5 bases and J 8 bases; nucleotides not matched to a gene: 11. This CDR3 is CASSPDYRGGEKLFF. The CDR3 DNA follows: TGTGCCAGTAGTCCGGACTACAGGGGAGGAGAAAAACTGTTTTTT.

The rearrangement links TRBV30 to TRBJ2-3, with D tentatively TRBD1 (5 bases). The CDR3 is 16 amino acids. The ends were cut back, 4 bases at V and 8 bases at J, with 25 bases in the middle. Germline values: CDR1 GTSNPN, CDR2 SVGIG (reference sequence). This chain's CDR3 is CAWTLQSGLKTLTQYF. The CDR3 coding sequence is TGTGCCTGGACCCTACAATCAGGGTTAAAAACCCTTACGCAGTATTTT.

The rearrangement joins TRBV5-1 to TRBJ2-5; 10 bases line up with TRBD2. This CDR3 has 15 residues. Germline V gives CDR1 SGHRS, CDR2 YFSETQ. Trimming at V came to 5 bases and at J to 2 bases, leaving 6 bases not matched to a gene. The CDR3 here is CASRGSSGRQETQYF. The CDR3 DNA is TGCGCCAGCAGGGGGTCTAGCGGGAGACAAGAGACCCAGTACTTC.

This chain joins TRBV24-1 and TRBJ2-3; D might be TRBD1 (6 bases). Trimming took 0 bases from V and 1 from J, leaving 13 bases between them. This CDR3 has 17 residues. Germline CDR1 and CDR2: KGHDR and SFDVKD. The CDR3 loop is CATSDLSGGEGTDTQYF. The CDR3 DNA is TGTGCCACCAGTGATTTGTCTGGGGGCGAGGGCACAGATACGCAGTATTTT.

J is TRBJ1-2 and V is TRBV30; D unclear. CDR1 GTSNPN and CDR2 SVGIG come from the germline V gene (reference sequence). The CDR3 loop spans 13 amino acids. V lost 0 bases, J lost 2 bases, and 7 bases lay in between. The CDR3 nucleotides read TGTGCCTGGAGTGTAACAGTAAACTATGGCTACACCTTC. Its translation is CAWSVTVNYGYTF. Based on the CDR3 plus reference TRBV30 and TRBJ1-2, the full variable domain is SQTIHQWPATLVQPVGSPLSLECTVEGTSNPNLYWYRQAAGRGLQLLFYSVGIGQISSEVPQNLSASRPQDRQFILSSKKLLLSDSGFYLCAWSVTVNYGYTFGSGTRLTVV.

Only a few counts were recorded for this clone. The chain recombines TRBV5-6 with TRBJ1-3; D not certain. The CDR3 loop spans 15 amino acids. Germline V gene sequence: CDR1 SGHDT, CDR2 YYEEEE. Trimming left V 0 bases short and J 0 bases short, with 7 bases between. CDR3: CASSLGSSSGNTIYF. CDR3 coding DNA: TGTGCCAGCAGCTTGGGGTCGAGCTCTGGAAACACCATATATTTT.

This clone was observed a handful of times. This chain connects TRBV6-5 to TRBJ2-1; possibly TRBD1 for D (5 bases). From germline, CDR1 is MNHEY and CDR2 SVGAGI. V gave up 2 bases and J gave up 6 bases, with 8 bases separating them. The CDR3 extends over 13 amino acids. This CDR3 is CASSYPQGNEQFF. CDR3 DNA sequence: TGTGCCAGCAGTTACCCCCAGGGCAATGAGCAGTTCTTC.

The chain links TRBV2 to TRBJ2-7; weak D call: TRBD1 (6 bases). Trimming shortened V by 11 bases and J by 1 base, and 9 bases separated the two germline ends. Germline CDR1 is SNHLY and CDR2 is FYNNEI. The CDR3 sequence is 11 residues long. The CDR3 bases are TGTGCCGGAGGACAGTCCTACGAGCAGTACTTC. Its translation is CAGGQSYEQYF.

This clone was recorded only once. CDR3 nucleotide sequence: TGTGCCAGCAGCCAAATCAGGGAAGGGCCGAACACTGAAGCTTTCTTT. Its protein product is CASSQIREGPNTEAFF. V usage is TRBV4-2 and J usage is TRBJ1-1; tentatively, D is TRBD1 (5 bases). Trimming shortened V by 2 bases and J by 1 base, and 14 bases separated the two germline ends. Germline loops: CDR1 LGHNA, CDR2 YNFKEQ. There are 16 residues in the CDR3.

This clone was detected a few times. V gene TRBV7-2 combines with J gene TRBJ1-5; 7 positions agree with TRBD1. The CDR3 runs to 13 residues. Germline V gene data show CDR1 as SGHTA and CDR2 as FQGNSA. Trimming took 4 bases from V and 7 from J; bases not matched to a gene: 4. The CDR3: CASSSDRDQPQHF. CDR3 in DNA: TGTGCCAGCAGCTCAGACAGGGACCAGCCCCAGCATTTT.

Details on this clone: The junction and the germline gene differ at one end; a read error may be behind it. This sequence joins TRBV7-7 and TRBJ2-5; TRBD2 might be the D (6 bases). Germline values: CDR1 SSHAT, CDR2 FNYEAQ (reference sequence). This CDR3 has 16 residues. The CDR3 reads CASSLSGGATQETQYF. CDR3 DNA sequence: TGTGCTAGCAGCTTAAGTGGAGGGGCTACTCAAGAGACCCAGTACTTC. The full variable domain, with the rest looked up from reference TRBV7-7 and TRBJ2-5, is GAGVSQSPRYKVTKRGQDVTLRCDPISSHATLYWYQQALGQGPEFLTYFNYEAQPDKSGLPSDRFSAERPEGSISTLTIQRTEQRDSAMYRCASSLSGGATQETQYFGPGTRLLVL.

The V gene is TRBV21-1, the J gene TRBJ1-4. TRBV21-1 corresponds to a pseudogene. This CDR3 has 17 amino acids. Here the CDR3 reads CASSKAVIETTNEKLFF. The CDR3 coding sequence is TGTGCCAGCAGCAAAGCGGTGATTGAGACAACTAATGAAAAACTGTTTTTT.

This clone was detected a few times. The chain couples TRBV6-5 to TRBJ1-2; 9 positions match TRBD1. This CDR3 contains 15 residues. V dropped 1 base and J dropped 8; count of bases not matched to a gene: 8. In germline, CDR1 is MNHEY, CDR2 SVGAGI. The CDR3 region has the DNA TGTGCCAGCAGTTACTGGGACAGGGATAATATGGGCTACACCTTC. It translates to CASSYWDRDNMGYTF.